A selection of T cell receptor beta chains follows, all from one sample in a study of cytomegalovirus exposure and HLA in healthy donors. Produced via immunoSEQ multiplex PCR; TCRdb's table is partial and in-frame only. The profile shows under 200,000 clones, approximately 62% of them singletons. The source material was PBMCs. The receptor set was obtained from a man aged 50-60 years in good health and CMV-seronegative. CDR3s include the opening cysteine and the closing phenylalanine or tryptophan. A D gene is named only where the DNA matches it firmly. Clone sizes are given selectively: once, few, many, or a class where the clone is expanded.

D gene	V gene	clone size	J gene	CDR3 DNA	CDR3 protein
-	TRBV7-6	-	TRBJ1-6	TGTGCCAGCAGCTTAGGAGGTCCCCGGGGAGGTTTTGATTCACCCCTCCACTTT	CASSLGGPRGGFDSPLHF
TRBD2	TRBV5-6	-	TRBJ2-7	TGTGCCAGCAGCTTTGGTCTAGCGGGGGAGGGCGAGCAGTACTTC	CASSFGLAGEGEQYF
-	TRBV5-1	-	TRBJ1-3	TGCGCCAGCAGTCGGACAGTCTCTGGAAACACCATATATTTT	CASSRTVSGNTIYF
-	TRBV7-8	-	TRBJ1-1	TGTGCCAGCGAGGCCACGAACACTGAAGCTTTCTTT	CASEATNTEAFF
-	TRBV7-2	-	TRBJ1-2	TGTGCCAGCAGCCGGGGGATTAACTATGGCTACACCTTC	CASSRGINYGYTF
-	TRBV11-2	-	TRBJ2-1	TGTGCCAGCAGCCAGGATTCCCTGTTCTTC	CASSQDSLFF
TRBD1	TRBV7-9	-	TRBJ1-2	TGTGCCAGCAGCTTAGGGGGGACAGGCTATGGCTACACCTTC	CASSLGGTGYGYTF
-	TRBV2	-	TRBJ2-5	TGTGCCAGCAAAAGGGGGGGTAGAATAGAAGAGACCCAGTACTTC	CASKRGGRIEETQYF
-	TRBV28	-	TRBJ1-1	TGTGCCAGCAGTTTCCCCCTCAACACTGAAGCTTTCTTT	CASSFPLNTEAFF
TRBD2	TRBV29-1	few	TRBJ2-7	TGCAGCGCCCTCGGACTAGCGGGGAGCTCCTACGAGCAGTACTTC	CSALGLAGSSYEQYF
-	TRBV5-6	-	TRBJ1-1	TGTGCCAGCAGCGCAGGTAGTCGGGCTTTCTTT	CASSAGSRAFF
-	TRBV4-3	few	TRBJ1-1	TGCGCCAGCAGCCAAGTGGACAGTAGCACTGAAGCTTTCTTT	CASSQVDSSTEAFF
TRBD1	TRBV13	-	TRBJ1-2	TGTGCCAGCAGGCTAGGGGGCGCTGGGGATGGCTACACCTTC	CASRLGGAGDGYTF
-	TRBV2	-	TRBJ2-3	TGTGCCAGCATCTGGGCAGGGAGCACAGATACGCAGTATTTT	CASIWAGSTDTQYF
TRBD1	TRBV18	-	TRBJ1-1	TGTGCCAGCTCCCAGAACAGGGGGAACACTGAAGCTTTCTTT	CASSQNRGNTEAFF
-	TRBV5-8	-	TRBJ2-7	TGTGCCAGCAGCGCACACAGGGTTCAATCCTACGAGCAGTACTTC	CASSAHRVQSYEQYF
TRBD1	TRBV5-1	-	TRBJ2-7	TGCGCCAGCAGCTTGGCCGGGGGACAGGGAAATTCCGAGCAGTACTTC	CASSLAGGQGNSEQYF
TRBD2	TRBV5-1	-	TRBJ2-5	TGCGCCAGCAGCTTGATCGGGACTAGCGAAGAGACCCAGTACTTC	CASSLIGTSEETQYF
TRBD2	TRBV7-2	-	TRBJ2-5	TGTGCCAGCAGCGCGGATGGGACTAGCGGCGAGACCCAGTACTTC	CASSADGTSGETQYF
TRBD2	TRBV10-3	-	TRBJ2-7	TGTGCCATCAGTGGACTAGCGGGTTCGCCCCCCTCCTACGAGCAGTACTTC	CAISGLAGSPPSYEQYF
TRBD2	TRBV7-2	-	TRBJ2-7	TGTGCCAGCAGCCTAGAATCGACTAGCGGGGGATTTAAGCAGTACTTC	CASSLESTSGGFKQYF
TRBD1	TRBV19	few	TRBJ1-5	TGTGCCAGTATTGGGTTCGGACAGGGACGCAATCAGCCCCAGCATTTT	CASIGFGQGRNQPQHF
-	TRBV6-5	-	TRBJ2-7	TGTGCCAGCAGTTCCCCTCGCGGGGTCATCTACTTC	CASSSPRGVIYF
TRBD2	TRBV10-3	-	TRBJ2-1	TGTGCCATCAGTGAGACTAGCGGGGGGCCGAACAATGAGCAGTTCTTC	CAISETSGGPNNEQFF
-	TRBV7-9	-	TRBJ1-4	TGTGCCAGCAGCTTAGAAACACGCGGGCGCGAAAAACTGTTTTTT	CASSLETRGREKLFF
-	TRBV7-9	-	TRBJ2-3	TGTGCCATCAACCGGTTCACAGATACGCAGTATTTT	CAINRFTDTQYF
-	TRBV7-3	-	TRBJ2-7	TGTGCCAGCAGCTTAATGTACAGACTACCCTTCTACGAGCAGTACTTC	CASSLMYRLPFYEQYF
-	TRBV2	-	TRBJ2-6	TGTGCCAGCAGTGAATACGGGTCTGGGGCCAACGTCCTGACTTTC	CASSEYGSGANVLTF
TRBD1	TRBV7-2	once	TRBJ1-2	TGTGCCAGCAGTTTTACCGACAGGGGCTATGGCTACACCTTC	CASSFTDRGYGYTF
TRBD1	TRBV19	-	TRBJ1-3	TGTGCCAGTAGTACGCTGGACAGGGGTCTTGGAAACACCATATATTTT	CASSTLDRGLGNTIYF
TRBD1	TRBV27	-	TRBJ1-2	TGTGCCAGCAGTCCTTCGGACAGGCGAAACTATGGCTACACCTTC	CASSPSDRRNYGYTF
TRBD2	TRBV7-9	-	TRBJ2-7	TGTGCCAGCAGCTTAGCTAACTTGGCGGGGGAGTCGGGCGAGCAGTACTTC	CASSLANLAGESGEQYF
TRBD1	TRBV2	once	TRBJ2-5	TGTGCCAGCAGCCCCGGGACAGGGTCCCAAGAGACCCAGTACTTC	CASSPGTGSQETQYF
TRBD2	TRBV4-1	-	TRBJ2-7	TGCGCCAGCAGCCAAGATTGGACTAGCGGGGGGTACGAGCAGTACTTC	CASSQDWTSGGYEQYF
-	TRBV5-1	-	TRBJ2-3	TGCGCCAGCAGCCCAGAAGGGGCCAGATATACGCAGTATTTT	CASSPEGARYTQYF
TRBD1	TRBV5-1	-	TRBJ1-6	TGCGCCAGCAGCGATGACAGGGATAATTCACCCCTCCACTTT	CASSDDRDNSPLHF
-	TRBV2	-	TRBJ1-5	TGTGCCAGCAGTGAGCCGACAGGCAATCAGCCCCAGCATTTT	CASSEPTGNQPQHF